Below, 15 T cell receptor beta chains from the same sample are listed, as sequenced in a study of blood T cell repertoires in COVID-19. The table came from immunoSEQ multiplex PCR; TCRdb's copy has only in-frame clones and leaves some out. The data show some 63,000 clones, roughly 85% seen once. The specimen sequenced was peripheral blood. These receptors originate from a human donor in a cohort sampled during active COVID-19.

This clone was recorded once. This rearrangement joins TRBV4-3 to TRBJ2-1; D is uncertain. The V gene lost 0 bases and the J gene lost 0 bases, with 9 bases spanning the gap. In germline, CDR1 is LGHNA, CDR2 YSLEER. There are 16 residues in the CDR3. CDR3 sequence reads: CASSQDSGISYNEQFF. The CDR3 nucleotides are TGCGCCAGCAGCCAAGATTCAGGAATCTCCTACAATGAGCAGTTCTTC.

The chain employs TRBV30 and TRBJ2-3; D is unclear. Trimming took 8 bases from V and 5 from J, leaving 20 bases between them. CDR3 size: 14 residues. Germline values: CDR1 GTSNPN, CDR2 SVGIG (reference sequence). The CDR3 coding sequence is TGTGCCGGGTCTCTGGGCCCCTTACAAGATACGCAGTATTTT. Protein product: CAGSLGPLQDTQYF.

The chain carries TRBV4-3 and TRBJ2-4, with 13 bases identical to TRBD2. V lost 4 bases, J lost 5 bases, and 5 bases stayed unmatched. The CDR3 consists of 16 residues. The germline V gene has CDR1 LGHNA and CDR2 YSLEER. The DNA of the CDR3 is TGCGCCAGCAGCCGTACTAGCGGGGGGGCCCAAAACATTCAGTACTTC. It is translated as CASSRTSGGAQNIQYF.

The chain joins TRBV24-1 to TRBJ2-1, with 7 bases lining up with TRBD1. The CDR3 is 15 amino acids. CDR1 and CDR2 (germline): KGHDR, SFDVKD. With 5 bases clipped from V and 9 bases from J, the junction kept 12 bases outside the gene matches. For the CDR3, the DNA is TGTGCCACCAGTGGATTCTCAAGGGGGCTCGGTGAGCAGTTCTTC. Translating gives CATSGFSRGLGEQFF.

The chain joins TRBV30 to TRBJ1-4; maybe TRBD1 (5 bases). CDR1 is GTSNPN, CDR2 SVGIG, per germline (reference sequence). V lost 4 bases and J 5 bases, leaving 26 bases between the germline ends. This CDR3 spans 18 amino acids. Here the CDR3 reads CAWTRTPSNQGRNEKLFF. The CDR3 bases are TGTGCCTGGACGCGAACCCCTTCCAATCAGGGCCGGAATGAAAAACTGTTTTTT.

This chain uses TRBV6-6 with TRBJ1-2, with TRBD1 identical over 7 bases. V shed 0 bases, J shed 8 bases, and the junction held 3 bases outside the gene matches. The CDR3 runs 13 residues. Germline V lookup: CDR1 MNHNY, CDR2 SVGAGI (reference sequence). The CDR3 loop reads CASSYSTGTGYTF. The CDR3 coding sequence is TGTGCCAGCAGTTACTCGACAGGGACCGGCTACACCTTC.

The V call is TRBV5-1, the J call TRBJ2-5; 11 positions match TRBD1. There are 15 residues in the CDR3. The germline gives CDR1 SGHRS, CDR2 YFSETQ. Trimming at V came to 4 bases and at J to 4 bases, leaving 6 bases not matched to a gene. The CDR3 DNA is TGCGCCAGCAGCGAGGGACAGGGGGTTGGAGAGACCCAGTACTTC. Translated: CASSEGQGVGETQYF.

The rearrangement joins TRBV27 to TRBJ2-7, with 8 bases matching TRBD2. V lost 0 bases, J lost 7 bases, and 17 bases stayed unmatched. CDR3 length: 18 residues. Germline V gene lookup returns CDR1 MNHEY and CDR2 SMNVEV (reference sequence). The DNA of the CDR3 is TGTGCCAGCAGTTTATCACAGGGCGGTAGCGGGGCTTCGCGGGAGCAGTACTTC. Protein: CASSLSQGGSGASREQYF.

V usage is TRBV10-3 and J usage is TRBJ1-3; D is possibly TRBD1 (6 bases). This CDR3 is 19 amino acids long. The ends were cut back, 8 bases at V and 0 bases at J, with 26 bases in the middle. Per the germline V gene, CDR1 is ENHRY and CDR2 is SYGVKD. CDR3 coding DNA: TGTGCCATCGGTCGTAAGGGAGACAGGTACTCCTACTCTGGAAACACCATATATTTT. Residues: CAIGRKGDRYSYSGNTIYF.

This clone was observed a single time. The rearrangement uses TRBV12-3 or TRBV12-4 and TRBJ2-5; 8 nucleotides match TRBD2. Trimming at V came to 4 bases and at J to 4 bases, leaving 2 bases not matched to a gene. There are 13 residues in the CDR3. The CDR3 region is CASSYRGGETQYF. For the CDR3, the DNA is TGTGCCAGCAGTTACCGGGGGGGAGAGACCCAGTACTTC.

V is TRBV6-1 and J is TRBJ2-2, with 11 bases that match TRBD2. The ends lost 0 bases at V and 3 bases at J; junction bases unmatched: 9. This CDR3 spans 19 amino acids. CDR1 is MNHNS and CDR2 is SASEGT in the germline V gene. CDR3 residues: CASSEARLLAGGHTGELFF. For the CDR3, the DNA is TGTGCCAGCAGTGAAGCCAGACTTCTAGCGGGGGGACACACCGGGGAGCTGTTTTTT.

This clone was recorded a few times. CDR3 sequence (DNA): TGTGCCAGCAGCCAAGGGCTAGCGGCGAACACCGGGGAGCTGTTTTTT. Protein product: CASSQGLAANTGELFF. The V and J genes are TRBV4-2 and TRBJ2-2, with 7 bases lining up with TRBD2. Unmatched junction bases numbered 2, after V lost 1 base and J lost 0 bases. Germline V gives CDR1 LGHNA, CDR2 YNFKEQ. CDR3 length: 16 residues.

The J gene is TRBJ2-2, the V gene TRBV24-1; TRBD1 agrees at 12 bases. CDR1 is KGHDR and CDR2 is SFDVKD in the germline V gene. This CDR3 is 18 amino acids long. V lost 0 bases, J lost 2 bases, and 3 bases stayed unmatched. This chain's CDR3 is CATSDLPGQGANTGELFF. DNA of the CDR3: TGTGCCACCAGTGATTTGCCGGGACAGGGGGCTAACACCGGGGAGCTGTTTTTT.

This clone was seen only once. The V call is TRBV27, the J call TRBJ1-1, with TRBD1 matching 7 bases. There are 15 residues in the CDR3. V trimming: 5 bases; J trimming: 0 bases; junction bases outside the gene matches: 6. Germline V CDR1 and CDR2: MNHEY, SMNVEV (reference sequence). The CDR3 DNA reads as TGTGCCAGCAGTCCAGGACAGGTCATGAACACTGAAGCTTTCTTT. This gives the protein CASSPGQVMNTEAFF.

The V call is TRBV12-5, the J call TRBJ2-7; D gene unclear. The CDR3 consists of 13 residues. Trimming took 6 bases from V and 0 from J, leaving 9 bases between them. Germline V lookup: CDR1 LGHNT, CDR2 FRNRAP. CDR3 sequence reads: CASGPPSSYEQYF. CDR3 bases: TGTGCTAGTGGCCCCCCCAGCTCCTACGAGCAGTACTTC.